These 26 T cell receptor beta chains were all obtained from the same sample, sequenced in a study of blood T cell repertoires in COVID-19. Method: immunoSEQ multiplex PCR; TCRdb's copy keeps in-frame clones and lacks some. The sample contains some 300,000 clones, around 90% of which appear only once. Source material: PBMCs or T cells enriched from blood (not recorded which). These receptors were obtained from a woman younger than 45 who had recovered from COVID-19.

The chain links TRBV2 to TRBJ1-3; unclear D gene. This CDR3 spans 11 amino acids. From germline, CDR1 is SNHLY and CDR2 FYNNEI. The V end was cut by 4 bases, the J end by 6 bases, with 4 bases between. This CDR3 is CASSVENTIYF. The CDR3 DNA is TGTGCCAGCAGTGTAGAAAACACCATATATTTT.

The genes are TRBV20-1 and TRBJ2-3, with a weak D call TRBD2 (5 bases). V lost 3 bases and J 2 bases, leaving 21 bases between the germline ends. The CDR3 spans 17 residues. Germline V gene sequence: CDR1 DFQATT, CDR2 SNEGSKA (reference sequence). The CDR3 sequence is CSASSSEPSLSTDTQYF. Written as DNA, the CDR3 is TGCAGTGCTAGTTCTTCTGAACCTAGCCTCTCCACAGATACGCAGTATTTT.

This chain uses TRBV27 with TRBJ2-7; D perhaps matches TRBD2 (7 bases). The germline CDR1 and CDR2 sequences are MNHEY and SMNVEV (reference sequence). The CDR3 spans 12 residues. The V gene lost 9 bases and the J gene lost 6 bases, with 15 bases spanning the gap. CDR3 DNA sequence: TGTGCCAGTGGACGGGGGGCTCGCGAGCAGTACTTC. It encodes CASGRGAREQYF.

The V and J genes are TRBV9 and TRBJ2-3; 11 nucleotides line up with TRBD2. The CDR3 covers 18 residues. V trimming: 0 bases; J trimming: 8 bases; junction bases outside the gene matches: 14. Germline CDR1 is SGDLS and CDR2 is YYNGEE. The CDR3 sequence: CASSVALASGGWLGTQYF. DNA of the CDR3: TGTGCCAGCAGCGTAGCTCTCGCTAGCGGGGGGTGGTTAGGTACGCAGTATTTT.

The chain links TRBV2 to TRBJ2-7; 8 nucleotides align to TRBD1. This CDR3 region has 15 residues. Per the germline V gene, CDR1 is SNHLY and CDR2 is FYNNEI. Unmatched junction bases numbered 10, after V lost 9 bases and J lost 0 bases. The CDR3: CARGKTGGPSYEQYF. DNA of the CDR3: TGTGCCAGGGGGAAAACAGGGGGACCCTCCTACGAGCAGTACTTC.

The rearrangement links TRBV7-9 to TRBJ2-5; D gene unclear. Germline loops: CDR1 SEHNR, CDR2 FQNEAQ (reference sequence). The CDR3 has 14 amino acids. The V end was cut by 3 bases, the J end by 5 bases, with 13 bases between. CDR3 bases: TGTGCCAGCAGCTTCGAACCCTCGAGGGAGACCCAGTACTTC. Its translation: CASSFEPSRETQYF.

The chain employs TRBV5-1 and TRBJ1-2; D uncertain. Germline V lookup: CDR1 SGHRS, CDR2 YFSETQ. There are 15 residues in the CDR3. Deletions cut 7 bases from V and 3 bases from J, with 19 bases between. The CDR3 sequence: CASRRTGPIDYGYTF. CDR3 coding DNA: TGCGCCAGCCGACGTACGGGTCCTATAGACTATGGCTACACCTTC.

The chain couples TRBV7-9 to TRBJ2-5; D gene uncertain. V was pared by 5 bases and J by 5 bases, with 15 bases between. Germline V CDR1 and CDR2: SEHNR, FQNEAQ (reference sequence). The CDR3 runs 14 residues. The CDR3 DNA reads as TGTGCCAGCAGCCAAGACGTACCACAGGAGACCCAGTACTTC. Amino acids: CASSQDVPQETQYF. Full variable domain (remainder filled in from reference TRBV7-9 and TRBJ2-5): DTGVSQNPRHKITKRGQNVTFRCDPISEHNRLYWYRQTLGQGPEFLTYFQNEAQLEKSRLLSDRFSAERPKGSFSTLEIQRTEQGDSAMYLCASSQDVPQETQYFGPGTRLLVL.

V gene TRBV29-1 combines with J gene TRBJ2-2; 9 bases match TRBD1. This CDR3 contains 16 residues. Losses at the gene ends were 7 bases for V and 0 bases for J; bases not matched to a gene: 9. Germline V gene lookup returns CDR1 SQVTM and CDR2 ANQGSEA. The CDR3 DNA sequence: TGCAGCGCCCAGGGACAGGGTAAATCGAACACCGGGGAGCTGTTTTTT. It is translated as CSAQGQGKSNTGELFF.

The chain combines TRBV7-8 with TRBJ2-3, with D unresolved. With 3 bases removed from V and 2 bases from J, the gap between germline ends came to 21 bases. CDR3 length equals 18 residues. Germline assignment: CDR1 SGHVS and CDR2 FQNEAQ. The CDR3 here is CASSFKSAQRVFTDTQYF. The CDR3 DNA is TGTGCCAGCAGCTTTAAAAGTGCCCAACGGGTCTTCACAGATACGCAGTATTTT.

This chain joins TRBV21-1 and TRBJ2-7; the table's D call, TRBD2, was not checked against the DNA. TRBV21-1 is marked as a pseudogene. The CDR3 length is 14 residues. CDR3 nucleotide sequence: TGTGCCAGCAGCAACGCCGGGGAAGGCTACGAGCAGTACTTC. This gives the protein CASSNAGEGYEQYF.

Only one count was recorded for this clone. The CDR3, as DNA: TGTGCCAGCAGCTTAGCCCGGGTAGGGGGCACTCTCTCCTACGAGCAGTACTTC. Translation: CASSLARVGGTLSYEQYF. The V call is TRBV11-2, the J call TRBJ2-7; 7 positions agree with TRBD1. This CDR3 region has 18 residues. V trimming: 1 base; J trimming: 0 bases; junction bases outside the gene matches: 12. From germline, CDR1 is SGHAT and CDR2 FQNNGV.

The rearrangement joins TRBV27 to TRBJ1-6; a possible D gene is TRBD1 (6 bases). CDR3 length equals 16 residues. Germline loops: CDR1 MNHEY, CDR2 SMNVEV (reference sequence). With 5 bases removed from V and 7 bases from J, the gap between germline ends came to 18 bases. CDR3 in DNA: TGTGCCAGCAGTGTGTTGTCCGGACAGCTCAATTCACCCCTCCACTTT. Its protein product is CASSVLSGQLNSPLHF.

CDR3 residues: CASSLWWRVGNEKLFF. The CDR3 DNA is TGTGCCAGCAGCTTATGGTGGAGGGTCGGCAATGAAAAACTGTTTTTT. The chain joins TRBV7-2 to TRBJ1-4; no clear D. V lost 2 bases and J lost 5, with 15 bases in between. Germline V gene sequence: CDR1 SGHTA, CDR2 FQGNSA. The CDR3 totals 16 residues.

V is TRBV19 and J is TRBJ2-2; weak D call: TRBD2 (7 bases). CDR3 size: 16 residues. Per the germline V gene, CDR1 is LNHDA and CDR2 is SQIVND (reference sequence). The V and J ends lost 5 bases and 6 bases respectively, with 19 bases between them. DNA of the CDR3: TGTGCCAGTAGTGGACGGGGGGCGCGTAGTCCCGGGGAGCTGTTTTTT. This encodes CASSGRGARSPGELFF. The whole variable domain, filled in from reference TRBV19 and TRBJ2-2, reads DGGITQSPKYLFRKEGQNVTLSCEQNLNHDAMYWYRQDPGQGLRLIYYSQIVNDFQKGDIAEGYSVSREKKESFPLTVTSAQKNPTAFYLCASSGRGARSPGELFFGEGSRLTVL.

The chain employs TRBV6-2 or TRBV6-3 and TRBJ2-1; 9 bases align to TRBD2. Trimming at V came to 5 bases and at J to 4 bases, leaving 6 bases not matched to a gene. The CDR3 covers 15 residues. Germline CDR1 MNHEY, CDR2 SVGEGT. The CDR3 coding sequence is TGTGCCAGCAGTACCCGCGGGGGGGGTTACAATGAGCAGTTCTTC. Translated: CASSTRGGGYNEQFF.

The J gene is TRBJ1-6, the V gene TRBV6-4; D is ambiguous. Germline CDR1 MRHNA, CDR2 SNTAGT. V lost 8 bases, J lost 15 bases, and 17 bases lay in between. The CDR3 has 12 residues. The CDR3 protein is CASCLGGLGLHF. The CDR3 DNA reads TGTGCCAGCTGCCTGGGAGGGTTGGGCCTCCACTTT.

This clone was recorded a few times. Mismatch with germline at one junction end may stem from a read error. The gene calls are TRBV7-9 and TRBJ2-7; 12 nucleotides match TRBD1. Germline V gene data show CDR1 as SEHNR and CDR2 as FQNEAQ (reference sequence). The CDR3 covers 15 residues. CDR3 DNA: TGTGCCAGCAGCTGGACCGGGACAGGGGGCGCGAGAGGGATCTTC. Residues: CASSWTGTGGARGIF.

V usage is TRBV5-4 and J usage is TRBJ2-7; 8 nucleotides agree with TRBD1. The V segment lost 3 bases and the J segment 0 bases; nucleotides outside the gene matches: 5. This CDR3 has 15 amino acids. Germline V gene sequence: CDR1 SGHNT, CDR2 YYREEE (reference sequence). This CDR3 reads CASSSRTGSSYEQYF. The CDR3 region has the DNA TGTGCCAGCAGCTCACGGACAGGGAGCTCCTACGAGCAGTACTTC.

This clone has a single count. This chain links TRBV9 with TRBJ1-2; TRBD1 aligns across 7 bases. The CDR3 loop spans 16 amino acids. Trimming cost V 2 bases and J 6 bases; bases outside gene matches: 13. Germline V lookup: CDR1 SGDLS, CDR2 YYNGEE. The CDR3 DNA follows: TGTGCCAGCAGCGTGGAGGGACAGCTATCAATTAATGGCTACACCTTC. Translating it yields CASSVEGQLSINGYTF.

The chain links TRBV21-1 to TRBJ1-5; the DNA was not used to check the table's D call, TRBD1. TRBV21-1 is a pseudogene segment. This CDR3 has 15 amino acids. The CDR3 here is CASSRQGSLGQPQHF. The CDR3 DNA is TGTGCCAGCAGCCGCCAGGGGAGTTTAGGTCAGCCCCAGCATTTT.

The chain has TRBV2 and TRBJ2-1; D might be TRBD2 (5 bases). The CDR3 is made up of 16 amino acids. Looked up from germline, CDR1 is SNHLY and CDR2 is FYNNEI. The V and J ends lost 4 bases and 8 bases respectively, with 21 bases between them. This CDR3 reads CASSAARAYRGDEQFF. Written as DNA, the CDR3 is TGTGCCAGCAGTGCCGCCCGGGCCTACCGGGGAGATGAGCAGTTCTTC.

The V call is TRBV27, the J call TRBJ1-2; possible D gene TRBD1, 5 bases. This CDR3 comprises 14 residues. The V and J ends lost 2 bases and 0 bases respectively, with 7 bases between them. The V gene's germline CDR1 is MNHEY and CDR2 SMNVEV (reference sequence). In DNA, the CDR3 is TGTGCCAGCAGTTTACAGGGAACTAACTATGGCTACACCTTC. Its protein is CASSLQGTNYGYTF.

The chain has TRBV24-1 and TRBJ1-1; 7 bases align to TRBD1. After removal of 9 bases from V and 3 bases from J, the junction contained 18 bases not matched to a gene. The CDR3 is 17 amino acids. The germline CDR1 and CDR2 sequences are KGHDR and SFDVKD. The CDR3 sequence is CATRDNRDRGFYTEAFF. Here the CDR3 DNA reads TGTGCCACCCGAGATAACCGGGACAGAGGATTTTACACTGAAGCTTTCTTT.

V and J are TRBV18 and TRBJ1-5; TRBD1 matches 7 bases. V lost 2 bases, J lost 7 bases, and 11 bases stayed unmatched. Germline V gives CDR1 KGHSH, CDR2 LQKENI. The CDR3 is made up of 16 amino acids. The CDR3 DNA sequence: TGTGCCAGCTCACCAACGACAGGGAGTTCGGAACAGCCCCAGCATTTT. Amino acid sequence: CASSPTTGSSEQPQHF.

V gene TRBV28 combines with J gene TRBJ1-4; no reliable D call. Germline V gene data show CDR1 as MDHEN and CDR2 as SYDVKM. CDR3 length equals 14 residues. V lost 10 bases and J 6 bases, leaving 18 bases between the germline ends. DNA for the CDR3: TGTGCCACCTCTCCGCCCCGCGAATATGAAAAACTGTTTTTT. Its protein product is CATSPPREYEKLFF.